This T cell receptor (beta chain) was observed in a study of monozygotic twins with cystic fibrosis (dated by TCRdb to about 2021). For the wider study: Barcoded libraries were prepared from three micrograms of fragmented DNA with roughly 15 PCR cycles. The study compared TCR beta repertoires within and between 16 monozygotic twin pairs with cystic fibrosis to assess genetic influence on V and J gene usage. The cohort included ten female and six male twin pairs, mostly children and adolescents, aged roughly 2.0 to 36.4 years with a median of roughly 10 years. Twins were ranked among 1,000 or so cohort participants for weight-for-height and FEVPerc (FEV1 disease centile) on the day of blood sampling. Data for three of the twin pairs had already been reported earlier in a different context. The research as a whole found: V gene usage was most similar to the co-twin for 13 of 16 pairs, and J usage for 8 of 16 pairs, suggesting genetic constraints. Monozygotic CF twin pairs shared significantly more nucleotide-identical clonotypes within each pair than unrelated CF individuals shared with one another (P = 0.000026, Mann-Whitney). The cohort was small, and the number of shared CDR3s showed no association with age, concordance or disease severity. Simpson clonality tended to be low (median around 0.0094), which suggests a naive-dominated repertoire, although clonality was higher in the most severely affected patients.

TCR beta CDR3 regions were amplified by multiplex PCR using the immunoSEQ immune profiling system, following the manufacturer's instructions. Sequencing was performed on an Illumina NextSeq system. Per the authors' processing: Sequence data were processed on the immunoSEQ Analyzer platform, and clonality was calculated as the square root of Simpson's index of productive rearrangements. Jensen-Shannon distance served as the measure of similarity in V and J usage, while OLGA was used to compute CDR3 generation probabilities. Shared CDR3 sequences were searched in the immuneACCESS database (August 2020) and in VDJdb (December 2020). Entries here come from immuneACCESS through TCRdb and include only in-frame sequences with V and J called. Some clones fail to appear in such tables; in the studies checked, an unresolved V gene covers under half of the shortfall, and the cause of the remainder is unknown. The D gene and trimming were derived from the DNA, and the V and J assignments and clone size from that table. The sample table lists approximately 14,000 clones, 85% to 90% of them with a count of one. The ten largest clones take up 0.65% to 0.8% of the sample.

The twin pairs came from the European Cystic Fibrosis Twin and Sibling Study Cohort, which recruited patients from 150 or so CF clinics across 14 European countries. Zygosity and CFTR genotype were verified in-house, and zygosity was tested by multiplex PCR of nine short tandem repeat loci. Peripheral blood was taken from each twin, and clinical parameters were recorded on the day of blood sampling. Phenol/chloroform extraction was used to isolate genomic DNA from peripheral blood cells, and the DNA was then kept in TE buffer at 4 degrees C. Remarks on this clone: No antigen is known for it. Nothing much larger sits one base from this clone, and base qualities are not available.

From cysteine to phenylalanine, the CDR3 is 14 amino acids long. CDR3 DNA only is kept here, 42 bases in frame from base 1. V sheds 4 bases and J sheds 4 bases, leaving 14 bases between their ends. As encoded in the germline V gene (reference sequence), CDR1 is SGHKS while CDR2 is YYEKEE. Sequencing was carried out using blood. Rearrangement joined TRBV5-5 to TRBJ2-5, with the D call perhaps TRBD1 or TRBD2, as 6 bases match in each case. The sequence was obtained from a boy aged 10-17 years with cystic fibrosis. The nucleotides read TGTGCCAGCAGCCGCGGGACATTCGGAGAGACCCAGTACTTC. Translated, this is CASSRGTFGETQYF. The entire variable domain, with the stretches around the CDR3 drawn from the reference TRBV5-5 and TRBJ2-5 proteins, is DAGVTQSPTHLIKTRGQQVTLRCSPISGHKSVSWYQQVLGQGPQFIFQYYEKEERGRGNFPDRFSARQFPNYSSELNVNALLLGDSALYLCASSRGTFGETQYFGPGTRLLVL.